Following are 2 T cell receptor beta chains from one sample sequenced in a study of CD8 T cells in Susac syndrome. An input of about 0.5 to 1 ug of RNA was subjected to reverse transcription using random hexamers. Each CDR3 protein gets one entry after TCRdb re-called the immunoSEQ multiplex PCR reads with MiXCR. This table holds about 150,000 distinct CDR3 sequences, roughly 95% found once. Material for sequencing was CD4+ T cells from PBMCs. The receptors were gathered from a human donor with Susac syndrome.

The chain joins TRBV10-3 to TRBJ1-2; D possibly corresponds to TRBD1 (5 bases). This CDR3 has 14 amino acids. V lost 0 bases, J lost 4 bases, and 9 bases lay in between. CDR1 ENHRY and CDR2 SYGVKD come from the germline V gene. CDR3 nucleotides: TGTGCCATCAGTGAGTCTAGGGGTGCCTATGGCTACACCTTC. Translating gives CAISESRGAYGYTF.

V usage is TRBV9 and J usage is TRBJ1-2; D is perhaps TRBD1 (5 bases). The CDR3 totals 14 residues. Germline V lookup: CDR1 SGDLS, CDR2 YYNGEE. V was trimmed by 1 base and J by 7 bases, leaving 14 bases between them. The CDR3 is CASSVLSDGGGYTF. Written as DNA, the CDR3 is TGTGCCAGCAGCGTACTCTCCGATGGGGGTGGCTACACCTTC.